The TCR beta chain described here comes from a study of identical twins. All of the donors were Caucasians in good health. This clonotype was counted ten times or more. TCRdb analysed the 5' RACE reads with MiXCR anew, one entry per CDR3 protein. This sample has around 510,000 distinct CDR3 sequences, with approximately 14% found just once. CDR3 length equals 16 residues. J gave up 0 bases and V 5 bases, and 7 bases lay outside the gene matches. Germline loops: CDR1 MNHNS, CDR2 SASEGT. Another study also made use of these data, one on yellow fever vaccine responses in identical twins.

The receptor was isolated from a woman younger than 35 in good health. Sequencing was done on a sample of CD4+ T cells sorted from blood. The chain has TRBV6-1 and TRBJ2-1, with 7 positions matching TRBD2. CDR3 residues: CASSPQAGLSYNEQFF. The CDR3 region has the DNA TGTGCCAGCAGTCCTCAAGCGGGGCTCTCCTACAATGAGCAGTTCTTC.